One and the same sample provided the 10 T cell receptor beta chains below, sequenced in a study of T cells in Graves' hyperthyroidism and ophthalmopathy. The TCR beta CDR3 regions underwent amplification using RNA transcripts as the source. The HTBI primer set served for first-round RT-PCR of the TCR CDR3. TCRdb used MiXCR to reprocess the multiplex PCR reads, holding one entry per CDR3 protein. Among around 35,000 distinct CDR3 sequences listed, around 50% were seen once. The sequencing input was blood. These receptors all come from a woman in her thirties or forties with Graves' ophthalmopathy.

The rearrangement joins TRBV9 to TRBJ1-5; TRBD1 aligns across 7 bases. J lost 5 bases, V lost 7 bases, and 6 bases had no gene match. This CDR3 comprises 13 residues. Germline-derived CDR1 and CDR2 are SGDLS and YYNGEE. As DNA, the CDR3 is TGTGCCAGCGGTAGGGACAGCGATCAGCCCCAGCATTTT. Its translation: CASGRDSDQPQHF.

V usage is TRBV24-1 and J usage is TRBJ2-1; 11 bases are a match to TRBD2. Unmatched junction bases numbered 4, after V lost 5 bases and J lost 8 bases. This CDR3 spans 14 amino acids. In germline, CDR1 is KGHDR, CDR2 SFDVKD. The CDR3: CATSATSGGYEQFF. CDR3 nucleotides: TGTGCCACCAGTGCAACTAGCGGGGGTTATGAGCAGTTCTTC.

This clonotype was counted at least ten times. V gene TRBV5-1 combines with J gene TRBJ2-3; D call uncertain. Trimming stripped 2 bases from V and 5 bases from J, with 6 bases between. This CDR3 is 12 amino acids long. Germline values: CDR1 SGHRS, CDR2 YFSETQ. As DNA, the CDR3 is TGCGCCAGCAGCTTAACCCAAGATACGCAGTATTTT. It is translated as CASSLTQDTQYF.

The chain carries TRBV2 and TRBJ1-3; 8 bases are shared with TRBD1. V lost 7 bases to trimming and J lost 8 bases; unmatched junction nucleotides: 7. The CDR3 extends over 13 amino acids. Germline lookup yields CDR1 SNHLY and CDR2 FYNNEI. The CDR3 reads CASTPQGGYTIYF. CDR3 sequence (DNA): TGTGCCAGCACCCCACAGGGGGGGTACACCATATATTTT. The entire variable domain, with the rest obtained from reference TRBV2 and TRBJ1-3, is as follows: EPEVTQTPSHQVTQMGQEVILRCVPISNHLYFYWYRQILGQKVEFLVSFYNNEISEKSEIFDDQFSVERPDGSNFTLKIRSTKLEDSAMYFCASTPQGGYTIYFGEGSWLTVV.

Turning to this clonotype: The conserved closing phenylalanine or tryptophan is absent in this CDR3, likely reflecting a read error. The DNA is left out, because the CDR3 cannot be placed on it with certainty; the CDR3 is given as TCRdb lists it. Here the CDR3 reads CSAPDHGGAGYTFGS. The genes are TRBV20-1 and TRBJ2-5; TRBD1 is the table's D call, not checked against the DNA. The CDR3 contains 15 residues when both ends are counted. From germline, CDR1 is DFQATT and CDR2 SNEGSKA (reference sequence).

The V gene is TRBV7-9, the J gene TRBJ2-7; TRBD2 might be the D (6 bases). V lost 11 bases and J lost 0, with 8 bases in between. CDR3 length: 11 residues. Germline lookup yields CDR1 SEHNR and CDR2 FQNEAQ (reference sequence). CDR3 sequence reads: CAGGSSYEQYF. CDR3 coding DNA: TGTGCCGGGGGGAGCTCCTACGAGCAGTACTTC. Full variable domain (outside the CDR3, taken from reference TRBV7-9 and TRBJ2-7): DTGVSQNPRHKITKRGQNVTFRCDPISEHNRLYWYRQTLGQGPEFLTYFQNEAQLEKSRLLSDRFSAERPKGSFSTLEIQRTEQGDSAMYLCAGGSSYEQYFGPGTRLTVT.

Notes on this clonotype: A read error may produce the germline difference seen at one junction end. The CDR3 is CASSSAVRGRNEQCF. CDR3 DNA sequence: TGTGCCAGCAGCTCCGCCGTGCGGGGGAGGAACGAGCAGTGCTTC. This rearrangement joins TRBV5-6 to TRBJ2-7; TRBD2 agrees at 7 bases. This CDR3 comprises 15 residues. CDR1 is SGHDT, CDR2 YYEEEE, per germline.

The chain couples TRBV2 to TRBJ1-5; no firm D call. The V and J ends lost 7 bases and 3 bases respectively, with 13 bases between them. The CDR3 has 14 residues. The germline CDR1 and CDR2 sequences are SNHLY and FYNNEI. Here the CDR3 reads CASMGGSVNQPQHF. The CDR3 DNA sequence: TGTGCCAGCATGGGAGGGAGTGTCAATCAGCCCCAGCATTTT.

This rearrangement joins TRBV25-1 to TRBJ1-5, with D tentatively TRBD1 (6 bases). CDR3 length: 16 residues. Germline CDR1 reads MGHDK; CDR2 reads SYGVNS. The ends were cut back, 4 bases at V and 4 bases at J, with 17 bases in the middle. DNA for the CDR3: TGTGCCAGCAGTGCCAATACAGGGACGGGTAATCAGCCCCAGCATTTT. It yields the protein CASSANTGTGNQPQHF. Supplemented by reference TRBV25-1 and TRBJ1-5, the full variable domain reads EADIYQTPRYLVIGTGKKITLECSQTMGHDKMYWYQQDPGMELHLIHYSYGVNSTEKGDLSSESTVSRIRTEHFPLTLESARPSHTSQYLCASSANTGTGNQPQHFGDGTRLSIL.

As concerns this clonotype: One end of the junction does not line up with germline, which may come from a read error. The CDR3 sequence: CSAIPADF. In nucleotides, the CDR3 is TGCAGTGCTATTCCCGCGGACTTC. This sequence joins TRBV20-1 and TRBJ2-5; D uncertain. This CDR3 region has 8 residues. Germline CDR1 is DFQATT and CDR2 is SNEGSKA (reference sequence).